These 8 T cell receptor beta chains came from one sample sequenced in a study of T cell repertoires in cytomegalovirus infection. TCRdb reprocessed the reads via MiXCR and lists one record per CDR3 protein. The table has 150,000 or so distinct CDR3 sequences, 5.5% to 8% seen once. The sequenced sample consisted of PBMCs. These receptors all stem from a human donor in good health (CMV status not recorded). Some clones in this sample may be carry-over from other donors' samples.

The CDR3, as DNA: TGCAGCTTTTGTAGAGGGGGCCCATTCCATTCACCCCTCCACTTT. This translates into CSFCRGGPFHSPLHF. The V call is TRBV29-1, the J call TRBJ1-6; TRBD1 matches 7 bases. The V gene end was trimmed by 8 bases and the J gene end by 8 bases; junction bases not matched to a gene: 15. This CDR3 has 15 amino acids. Germline values: CDR1 SQVTM, CDR2 ANQGSEA.

This clonotype was seen many times. The chain carries TRBV6-4 and TRBJ1-3; possible D gene TRBD1, 5 bases. Looked up from germline, CDR1 is MRHNA and CDR2 is SNTAGT. CDR3 length: 17 residues. V was pared by 1 base and J by 0 bases, with 13 bases between. The DNA of the CDR3 is TGTGCCAGCAGTGACTGGCAGGGTATACCCTCTGGAAACACCATATATTTT. It codes for CASSDWQGIPSGNTIYF.

This clonotype was counted at least ten times. The gene calls are TRBV7-2 and TRBJ1-6; maybe TRBD1 (6 bases). Looked up from germline, CDR1 is SGHTA and CDR2 is FQGNSA. This CDR3 contains 15 residues. Deletions cut 7 bases from V and 5 bases from J, with 15 bases between. CDR3 amino acids: CASNIGQSHNSPLHF. The CDR3 region has the DNA TGTGCCAGCAACATTGGACAGAGTCATAATTCACCCCTCCACTTT.

Ten or more counts support this clonotype. The chain links TRBV10-3 to TRBJ2-1; no clear D. The CDR3 runs 16 residues. The germline gives CDR1 ENHRY, CDR2 SYGVKD. The V and J ends lost 11 bases and 4 bases respectively, with 24 bases between them. CDR3: CAVKPLDVPEYNEQFF. DNA of the CDR3: TGTGCCGTAAAGCCCCTTGATGTACCGGAATACAATGAGCAGTTCTTC.

There are many counts of this clonotype. The gene calls are TRBV7-6 and TRBJ2-7, with D tentatively TRBD1 (5 bases). Trimming took 3 bases from V and 3 from J, leaving 9 bases between them. The length of the CDR3 is 13 residues. CDR1 and CDR2 from the germline V gene are SGHVS and FNYEAQ. The CDR3 spells CASSFRQYYEQYF. In nucleotides, the CDR3 is TGTGCCAGCAGCTTTAGACAGTACTACGAGCAGTACTTC.

This clonotype has a count of ten or more. The rearrangement links TRBV7-2 to TRBJ2-3, with unresolved D. The V end lost 3 bases, the J end lost 3 bases, and 10 bases lay between the germline ends. The CDR3 spans 14 residues. Germline CDR1 reads SGHTA; CDR2 reads FQGNSA. DNA for the CDR3: TGTGCCAGCAGCTTCCTTTCGGTTACAGATACGCAGTATTTT. It codes for CASSFLSVTDTQYF.

This clonotype has ten or more counts. The CDR3 DNA is TGTGCCAGCAGTTATCCCGACTCGGGGGCACCAAACTCGGACGAGCAGTACTTC. Amino acid sequence: CASSYPDSGAPNSDEQYF. This chain uses TRBV6-2 or TRBV6-3 with TRBJ2-7; D may match TRBD1 or TRBD2 (6 bases each). The CDR3 totals 18 residues. Per the germline V gene, CDR1 is MNHEY and CDR2 is SVGEGT. V lost 3 bases, J lost 5 bases, and 26 bases lay in between.

This clonotype has only a few counts. The CDR3 loop is CSARVSGYQETQYF. CDR3 DNA: TGCAGTGCTAGAGTCTCTGGGTACCAAGAGACCCAGTACTTC. V gene TRBV20-1 combines with J gene TRBJ2-5; no reliable D call. V was shortened by 1 base and J by 0 bases, with 9 bases between the two germline ends. The CDR3 spans 14 residues. From germline, CDR1 is DFQATT and CDR2 SNEGSKA (reference sequence).